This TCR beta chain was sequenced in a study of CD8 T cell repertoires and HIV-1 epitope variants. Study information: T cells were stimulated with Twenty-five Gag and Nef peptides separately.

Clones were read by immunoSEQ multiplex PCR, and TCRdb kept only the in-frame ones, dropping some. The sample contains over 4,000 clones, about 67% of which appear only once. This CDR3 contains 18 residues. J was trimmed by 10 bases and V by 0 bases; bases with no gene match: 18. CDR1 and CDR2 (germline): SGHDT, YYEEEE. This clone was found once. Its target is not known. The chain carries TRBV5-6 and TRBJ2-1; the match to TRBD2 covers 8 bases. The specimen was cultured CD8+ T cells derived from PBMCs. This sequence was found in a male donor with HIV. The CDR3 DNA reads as TGTGCCAGCAGCTTGGGACGGGCGGGGGGCCTCGTTGCTCGGGAGCAGTTCTTC. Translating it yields CASSLGRAGGLVAREQFF. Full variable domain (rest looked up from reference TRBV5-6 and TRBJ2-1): DAGVTQSPTHLIKTRGQQVTLRCSPKSGHDTVSWYQQALGQGPQFIFQYYEEEERQRGNFPDRFSGHQFPNYSSELNVNALLLGDSALYLCASSLGRAGGLVAREQFFGPGTRLTVL.